One sample yielded the 7 T cell receptor beta chains listed below, sequenced in a study of blood T cell repertoires in COVID-19. Clones were sequenced by immunoSEQ multiplex PCR, and TCRdb holds only the in-frame ones, with some missing. The sample records about 280,000 clones, roughly 91% being singletons. The sequencing sample was made of PBMCs or T cells enriched from blood (not recorded which). These receptors were collected from a woman in her sixties or seventies who had recovered from COVID-19.

The CDR3 spells CASSSTVRADYGYTF. In DNA form, the CDR3 reads TGTGCCAGCAGCTCTACGGTCAGGGCCGACTATGGCTACACCTTC. V and J are TRBV5-4 and TRBJ1-2; D is perhaps TRBD1 (5 bases). V was shortened by 3 bases and J by 3 bases, with 15 bases between the two germline ends. Germline CDR1 reads SGHNT; CDR2 reads YYREEE (reference sequence). The CDR3 loop spans 15 amino acids. The variable domain in full, completed from reference TRBV5-4 and TRBJ1-2, reads ETGVTQSPTHLIKTRGQQVTLRCSSQSGHNTVSWYQQALGQGPQFIFQYYREEENGRGNFPPRFSGLQFPNYSSELNVNALELDDSALYLCASSSTVRADYGYTFGSGTRLTVV.

V is TRBV6-5 and J is TRBJ2-1, with D possibly being TRBD1 (6 bases). Trimming removed 6 bases at V and 0 bases at J, with 12 bases between. Germline CDR1 reads MNHEY; CDR2 reads SVGAGI. There are 15 residues in the CDR3. The CDR3 region is CASRTQGFSYNEQFF. The CDR3 DNA reads TGTGCCAGCAGAACACAGGGTTTCTCCTACAATGAGCAGTTCTTC.

This rearrangement joins TRBV5-1 to TRBJ2-3; 7 positions match TRBD2. The germline V gene has CDR1 SGHRS and CDR2 YFSETQ. The junction had 5 bases not matched to a gene; V was cut back by 4 bases and J by 3 bases. The CDR3 is 14 amino acids. For the CDR3, the DNA is TGCGCCAGCAGCAACGCCGGGGGGACAGATACGCAGTATTTT. As protein: CASSNAGGTDTQYF.

J is TRBJ1-5 and V is TRBV30, with a weak D call TRBD1 (6 bases). This CDR3 is built from 17 residues. Trimming left V 2 bases short and J 0 bases short, with 17 bases between. Germline lookup yields CDR1 GTSNPN and CDR2 SVGIG (reference sequence). This CDR3 reads CAWSTGGGKGSNQPQHF. CDR3 coding DNA: TGTGCCTGGAGTACGGGGGGCGGGAAAGGTAGCAATCAGCCCCAGCATTTT.

The chain employs TRBV5-1 and TRBJ2-1, with D possibly TRBD1 on 5 matching bases. CDR3 length equals 13 residues. Trimming pared 2 bases from V and 7 bases from J, leaving 10 bases between. Germline V lookup: CDR1 SGHRS, CDR2 YFSETQ. The CDR3: CASSFQGLNEQFF. DNA of the CDR3: TGCGCCAGCAGCTTCCAGGGCTTGAATGAGCAGTTCTTC.

V is TRBV6-5 and J is TRBJ2-1, with 7 bases matching TRBD2. V was pared by 3 bases and J by 9 bases, with 8 bases of the junction left unmatched. This CDR3 contains 14 residues. The germline CDR1 and CDR2 sequences are MNHEY and SVGAGI. The CDR3 is CASSYRGLDGEQFF. DNA for the CDR3: TGTGCCAGCAGTTATCGCGGACTAGATGGTGAGCAGTTCTTC.

The chain uses TRBV14 and TRBJ1-2, with 8 bases aligning to TRBD1. Germline-derived CDR1 and CDR2 are SGHDN and FVKESK. V dropped 6 bases and J dropped 4; count of bases not matched to a gene: 7. CDR3 length equals 14 residues. The chain's CDR3 is CASRPGQAGYGYTF. Here the CDR3 DNA reads TGTGCCAGCAGACCGGGACAGGCGGGCTATGGCTACACCTTC.